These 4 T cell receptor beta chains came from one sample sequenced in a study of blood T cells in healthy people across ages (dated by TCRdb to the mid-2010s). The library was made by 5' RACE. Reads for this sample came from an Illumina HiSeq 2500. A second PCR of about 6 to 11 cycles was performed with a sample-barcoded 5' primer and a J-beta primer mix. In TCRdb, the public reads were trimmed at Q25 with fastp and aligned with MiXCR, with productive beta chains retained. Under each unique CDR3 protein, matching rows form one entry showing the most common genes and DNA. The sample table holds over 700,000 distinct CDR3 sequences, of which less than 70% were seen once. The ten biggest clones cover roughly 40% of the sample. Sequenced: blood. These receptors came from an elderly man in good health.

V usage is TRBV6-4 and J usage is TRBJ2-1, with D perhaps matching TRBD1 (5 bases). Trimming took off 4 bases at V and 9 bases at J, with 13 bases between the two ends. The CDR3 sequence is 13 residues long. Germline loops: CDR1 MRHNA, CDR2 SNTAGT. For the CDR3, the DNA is TGTGCCAGCAGTGGGCTTGTTGGGGCTGAGCAGTTCTTC. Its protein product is CASSGLVGAEQFF.

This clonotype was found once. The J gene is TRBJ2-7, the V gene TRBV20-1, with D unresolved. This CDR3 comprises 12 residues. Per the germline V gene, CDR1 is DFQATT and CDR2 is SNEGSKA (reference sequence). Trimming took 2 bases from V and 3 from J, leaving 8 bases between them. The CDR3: CSARPDNYEQYF. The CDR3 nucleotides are TGCAGTGCTAGACCTGACAACTACGAGCAGTACTTC.

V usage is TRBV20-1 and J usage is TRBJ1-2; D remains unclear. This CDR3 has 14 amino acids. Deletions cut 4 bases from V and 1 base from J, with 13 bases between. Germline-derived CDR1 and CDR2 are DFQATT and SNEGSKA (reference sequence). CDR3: CSANERNFNYGYTF. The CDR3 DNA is TGCAGTGCTAATGAGCGGAACTTTAACTATGGCTACACCTTC.

The CDR3 sequence is CSARGNLAGVAEQYF. In DNA form, the CDR3 reads TGCAGTGCTAGAGGGAACCTAGCGGGAGTTGCCGAGCAGTACTTC. The rearrangement joins TRBV20-1 to TRBJ2-5; 10 bases agree with TRBD2. The DNA end is a closer match to TRBJ2-7, so the J assignment may be wrong. The CDR3 totals 15 residues. Germline V gene data show CDR1 as DFQATT and CDR2 as SNEGSKA (reference sequence).